Each of the 15 T cell receptor beta chains below was sequenced from the same sample in a study of blood T cell repertoires in COVID-19. The table came from immunoSEQ multiplex PCR; TCRdb's copy has only in-frame clones and leaves some out. The data show around 200,000 clones, with roughly 86% seen just once and around 2.7% held by the top ten. Sequenced input: peripheral blood. The receptors here all came from a man aged 35 to 55 with active or convalescent COVID-19.

The chain has TRBV5-8 and TRBJ1-1; no firm D call. V lost 6 bases to trimming and J lost 4 bases, with 10 bases between them. From germline, CDR1 is SGHTS and CDR2 YDEGEE. There are 12 residues in the CDR3. The CDR3 sequence: CASNGGRTEAFF. The CDR3, as DNA: TGTGCCAGCAATGGTGGGCGCACTGAAGCTTTCTTT.

The rearrangement links TRBV10-1 to TRBJ1-3; D is undetermined. The V end was cut by 7 bases, the J end by 2 bases, with 12 bases between. Germline V lookup: CDR1 WNHNN, CDR2 SYGVQD (reference sequence). The CDR3 has 14 amino acids. Written as DNA, the CDR3 is TGCGCCAGCACCGCAGGAGGGCCTGGAAACACCATATATTTT. It encodes CASTAGGPGNTIYF.

The chain is built from TRBV4-1 and TRBJ1-2; D perhaps matches TRBD1 (5 bases). CDR1 and CDR2 (germline): MGHRA, YSYEKL. The CDR3 runs to 15 residues. The V end lost 1 base, the J end lost 4 bases, and 13 bases lay between the germline ends. The CDR3 protein is CASSQVDTSTYGYTF. The DNA of the CDR3 is TGCGCCAGCAGCCAAGTGGACACCTCCACCTATGGCTACACCTTC.

The CDR3 DNA sequence: TGCGCCAGCAGCCTGGAAGCGGGGGCTCAAGAGACCCAGTACTTC. Translated, it gives CASSLEAGAQETQYF. V gene TRBV5-1 combines with J gene TRBJ2-5; 8 bases match TRBD2. This CDR3 region has 15 residues. With V trimmed by 4 bases and J by 2 bases, 7 bases remained unmatched. The germline gives CDR1 SGHRS, CDR2 YFSETQ. The complete variable domain, with remaining parts taken from reference TRBV5-1 and TRBJ2-5, reads KAGVTQTPRYLIKTRGQQVTLSCSPISGHRSVSWYQQTPGQGLQFLFEYFSETQRNKGNFPGRFSGRQFSNSRSEMNVSTLELGDSALYLCASSLEAGAQETQYFGPGTRLLVL.

The V call is TRBV5-1, the J call TRBJ2-1, with 9 bases matching TRBD2. CDR3 size: 16 residues. Germline V lookup: CDR1 SGHRS, CDR2 YFSETQ. Germline trimming cut 0 bases from V and 8 bases from J; bases unmatched to any gene: 9. The CDR3 loop is CASSLEGSGGVDEQFF. CDR3 nucleotides: TGCGCCAGCAGCTTGGAAGGTAGCGGGGGAGTAGATGAGCAGTTCTTC.

The chain links TRBV11-2 to TRBJ1-5; no definite D call. Germline CDR1 is SGHAT and CDR2 is FQNNGV. Between the trimmed V and J ends, which lost 0 bases and 6 bases, there was a span of 9 bases. The CDR3 extends over 14 amino acids. CDR3 sequence (DNA): TGTGCCAGCAGCTTAGACCCGAGCGGTCAGCCCCAGCATTTT. It translates to CASSLDPSGQPQHF.

This chain connects TRBV19 to TRBJ2-3; weak D call: TRBD1 (5 bases). V was cut by 3 bases and J by 0 bases, with 10 bases left in between. The CDR3 has 15 residues. Looked up from germline, CDR1 is LNHDA and CDR2 is SQIVND (reference sequence). CDR3 DNA sequence: TGTGCCAGTAGTATTTTAGGACATAGCACAGATACGCAGTATTTT. Amino acids: CASSILGHSTDTQYF.

The V gene is TRBV9, the J gene TRBJ1-2, with a possible D match to TRBD1 (5 bases). Germline CDR1 is SGDLS and CDR2 is YYNGEE. CDR3 size: 15 residues. Trimming took off 3 bases at V and 4 bases at J, with 16 bases between the two ends. CDR3 sequence: CASSEGSQDLYGYTF. Here the CDR3 DNA reads TGTGCCAGCAGCGAGGGATCACAGGATCTCTATGGCTACACCTTC. Full variable domain (remainder filled in from reference TRBV9 and TRBJ1-2): DSGVTQTPKHLITATGQRVTLRCSPRSGDLSVYWYQQSLDQGLQFLIQYYNGEERAKGNILERFSAQQFPDLHSELNLSSLELGDSALYFCASSEGSQDLYGYTFGSGTRLTVV.

This chain connects TRBV5-1 to TRBJ2-2; 8 nucleotides agree with TRBD2. J gave up 6 bases and V 7 bases, and 5 bases lay outside the gene matches. CDR3 length: 13 amino acids. In germline, CDR1 is SGHRS, CDR2 YFSETQ. For the CDR3, the DNA is TGCGCCAGCGGACGGGAGGGCTCCGGGGAGCTGTTTTTT. This translates into CASGREGSGELFF.

The chain recombines TRBV2 with TRBJ2-1, with TRBD2 as a possible D gene (5 bases). CDR3 size: 14 residues. Deletions cut 2 bases from V and 10 bases from J, with 15 bases between. The germline gives CDR1 SNHLY, CDR2 FYNNEI. Here the CDR3 reads CASSEQVLQREQFF. The CDR3 DNA reads TGTGCCAGCAGTGAACAGGTCCTTCAGCGGGAGCAGTTCTTC.

V is TRBV6-2 or TRBV6-3 and J is TRBJ2-1, with 9 nucleotides matching TRBD2. The CDR3 sequence is 17 residues long. V lost 2 bases to trimming and J lost 8 bases; unmatched junction nucleotides: 13. Germline V CDR1 and CDR2: MNHEY, SVGEGT. The CDR3 region is CASSYRGGLAGVDEQFF. In nucleotides, the CDR3 is TGTGCCAGCAGTTACAGGGGTGGATTAGCGGGGGTTGATGAGCAGTTCTTC.

The chain couples TRBV11-2 to TRBJ1-2, with a weak D call TRBD1 (5 bases). Germline loops: CDR1 SGHAT, CDR2 FQNNGV. This CDR3 spans 13 amino acids. Trimming stripped 1 base from V and 5 bases from J, with 8 bases between. The CDR3 DNA reads TGTGCCAGCAGCTTAGTAAGACAGTATGGCTACACCTTC. Protein: CASSLVRQYGYTF.

The gene calls are TRBV13 and TRBJ2-5; D unclear. The CDR3 has 14 residues. From germline, CDR1 is PRHDT and CDR2 FYEKMQ (reference sequence). V shed 5 bases and J shed 1 base, with 11 bases lying between them. The CDR3 reads CASSLAVSQETQYF. CDR3 DNA sequence: TGTGCCAGCAGCCTGGCCGTAAGCCAAGAGACCCAGTACTTC.

The chain is built from TRBV6-5 and TRBJ1-2; D gene unclear. The germline gives CDR1 MNHEY, CDR2 SVGAGI. V lost 4 bases and J 5 bases, leaving 5 bases between the germline ends. The CDR3 loop spans 11 amino acids. The CDR3 here is CASSSRYGYTF. The DNA of the CDR3 is TGTGCCAGCAGTTCGAGATATGGCTACACCTTC.

This chain joins TRBV30 and TRBJ1-1, with TRBD1 identical over 9 bases. J lost 0 bases, V lost 4 bases, and 15 bases had no gene match. CDR1 GTSNPN and CDR2 SVGIG come from the germline V gene (reference sequence). The CDR3 extends over 18 amino acids. In DNA, the CDR3 is TGTGCCTGGAAAGGATCCTCGGGACAGGGTTTGTTGAACACTGAAGCTTTCTTT. Translation gives CAWKGSSGQGLLNTEAFF.